What follows describes a single T cell receptor beta chain. The target of this receptor is not known. No much larger clone exists at a distance of one base, and base qualities are not known. This sample stems from a study of blood T cell repertoires in COVID-19 (dated by TCRdb to 2020 to 2022). In the study overall: Collaborator samples came from the United States, Italy and Spain and covered acute and convalescent phases of COVID-19. The prospective study material was composed of cDNA or gDNA derived from T cells, B-cell-depleted T cells, or PBMCs. Deeply sampled blood TCRbeta repertoires from subjects exposed to, actively infected with, or recovered from COVID-19 were included in the dataset. The repertoires were released in a freely available public database meant as a resource for research on the immune response to SARS-CoV-2. Samples were obtained from the ongoing ImmuneRACE study (first 160 participants) and from over 1,000 subjects provided by 6 global collaborators. A de-identified subject ID, COVID-19 status, age in years and sex were almost always included in the sample metadata. HLA class I and class II types, where available, came from metadata supplied by the sample provider rather than from assay-based typing. Results and caveats for the whole study, not just this receptor: The amount of clinical and demographic metadata varied by source and participant and was provided uncurated.

TCRbeta CDR3 regions were amplified from genomic DNA using the immunoSEQ Assay, a bias-controlled multiplex PCR. In the original analysis: Within the assay, amplification of reference gene primers was used to estimate how many nucleated cells each sample contained. To quantify the absolute abundance of each unique TCRbeta CDR3 rearrangement, sequence reads were collapsed and filtered. For each sample, productive Simpson clonality was calculated as the square root of Simpson's diversity index over productive rearrangements. What TCRdb holds here is the immuneACCESS table cut down to in-frame rearrangements. Part of the clones is not present; checked against another copy, under half of the missing clones reflect an unresolved V gene, and the others are unexplained. V and J calls plus clone size are reproduced from that table; the DNA served to infer D and trimming. This sample gives some 120,000 clones in total; 55% to 70% of them show up just once. Around 2% of the sample lies in the top ten.

Each collaborating institution followed its own protocols to collect whole blood in K2EDTA tubes. For TCRbeta analysis, collaborators shipped samples in one of three forms: frozen whole blood, isolated PBMCs, or DNA extracted from either of those sample types. This TCR was recovered from a woman aged 65 to 85 with acute or convalescent COVID-19. Input material: peripheral blood.

The CDR3 is CASSSSHRDEQYF. The nucleotides read TGTGCCAGCAGCTCTTCCCACCGGGACGAGCAGTACTTC. The chain employs TRBV11-2 and TRBJ2-7; a confident D gene designation cannot be given. Its CDR3 holds 13 amino acids, cysteine through phenylalanine. The only DNA kept is the CDR3, 39 bases in frame from the first base. The V end loses 4 bases and the J end loses 5 bases, and a stretch of 12 bases separates them. CDR1 and CDR2 are drawn from the germline V gene: SGHAT, FQNNGV.